Included here is one T cell receptor beta chain sequence, with context. These data originate in a study of cytomegalovirus exposure and HLA in healthy donors. Both 60 Vbeta primers and 13 Jbeta primers went into the PCR. Method: immunoSEQ multiplex PCR; TCRdb's copy keeps in-frame clones and lacks some. The sample includes 100,000 to 150,000 clones, about four fifths of them seen just once. This CDR3 spans 14 amino acids. Germline assignment: CDR1 MNHNS and CDR2 SASEGT. J gave up 4 bases and V 8 bases, and 10 bases lay outside the gene matches. Sequenced input: PBMCs. The chain combines TRBV6-1 with TRBJ1-1; 7 nucleotides line up with TRBD1. The receptor's source is a young man in good health and CMV-seronegative. The CDR3 spells CASGKGAGGTEAFF. The DNA of the CDR3 is TGTGCCAGCGGTAAGGGGGCGGGGGGCACTGAAGCTTTCTTT.